These 25 T cell receptor beta chains came from one sample sequenced in a study of blood T cells in healthy people across ages. The second PCR ran about 6 to 11 cycles with a sample-barcoded 5' primer and J-beta primers. TCRdb re-derived calls from the 5' RACE reads in MiXCR, one entry per CDR3 protein. The sample records over 600,000 distinct CDR3 sequences, roughly 46% being singletons. The sequenced sample was blood. These receptor sequences come from a man at least 80 years old in good health.

This clonotype was observed a few times. This chain joins TRBV10-3 and TRBJ2-3; tentative D call: TRBD2 (6 bases). Germline CDR1 is ENHRY and CDR2 is SYGVKD. The length of the CDR3 is 14 residues. The germline V and J ends were trimmed by 6 bases and 3 bases, with 13 bases remaining between them. This CDR3 reads CAIRETGATDTQYF. The DNA for the CDR3 is TGTGCCATCAGGGAAACGGGAGCGACAGATACGCAGTATTTT.

The genes are TRBV28 and TRBJ2-3; D remains unclear. Germline CDR1 MDHEN, CDR2 SYDVKM. Trimming left V 7 bases short and J 0 bases short, with 8 bases between. The CDR3 has 13 amino acids. DNA for the CDR3: TGTGCCAGCACCCTAGGGAGCACAGATACGCAGTATTTT. It translates to CASTLGSTDTQYF.

Remarks on this clonotype: Since a much larger clone is just one base distant, this may be a read error. The chain is built from TRBV5-1 and TRBJ2-7; tentative D call: TRBD1 (6 bases). Per germline, CDR1 SGHRS and CDR2 YFSETQ. The CDR3 totals 14 residues. Trimming pared 2 bases from V and 1 base from J, leaving 10 bases between. In DNA, the CDR3 is TGCGCCAGCAGCTTATCAGGGGATTCCTACGAGCAGTACTTC. The encoded protein is CASSLSGDSYEQYF. Full variable domain (missing parts from reference TRBV5-1 and TRBJ2-7): KAGVTQTPRYLIKTRGQQVTLSCSPISGHRSVSWYQQTPGQGLQFLFEYFSETQRNKGNFPGRFSGRQFSNSRSEMNVSTLELGDSALYLCASSLSGDSYEQYFGPGTRLTVT.

This clonotype was counted a single time. This may come from a read error, since a much larger clone is one base off. This sequence joins TRBV7-2 and TRBJ2-7, with TRBD2 identical over 12 bases. CDR1 SGHTA and CDR2 FQGNSA come from the germline V gene. V lost 5 bases and J lost 7; bases outside the gene matches: 15. The CDR3 is made up of 17 amino acids. The CDR3 loop is CASSLPGLAGMDNEQYF. In DNA form, the CDR3 reads TGTGCCAGCAGCCTCCCCGGACTAGCGGGAATGGATAATGAGCAGTACTTC.

The genes are TRBV7-3 and TRBJ2-2; D unresolved. The V gene's germline CDR1 is SGHTA and CDR2 FQGTGA. The CDR3 sequence is 13 residues long. V gave up 1 base and J gave up 4 bases, with 4 bases separating them. CDR3 coding DNA: TGTGCCAGCAGCTTAATGTCCACCGGGGAGCTGTTTTTT. Translation: CASSLMSTGELFF. The whole variable domain, remainder taken from reference TRBV7-3 and TRBJ2-2, is GAGVSQTPSNKVTEKGKYVELRCDPISGHTALYWYRQSLGQGPEFLIYFQGTGAADDSGLPNDRFFAVRPEGSVSTLKIQRTERGDSAVYLCASSLMSTGELFFGEGSRLTVL.

This chain joins TRBV20-1 and TRBJ2-5; the match to TRBD2 covers 11 bases. The CDR3 is made up of 18 amino acids. Trimming at V came to 0 bases and at J to 4 bases, leaving 13 bases not matched to a gene. Germline lookup yields CDR1 DFQATT and CDR2 SNEGSKA (reference sequence). DNA of the CDR3: TGCAGTGCTAGAGATCCCCTAGCGGGAGGTAGCCGCGGAGAGACCCAGTACTTC. Encoded protein: CSARDPLAGGSRGETQYF.

The rearrangement uses TRBV29-1 and TRBJ1-4; D may be TRBD1 (6 bases). Trimming left V 7 bases short and J 4 bases short, with 13 bases between. The CDR3 extends over 13 amino acids. The germline CDR1 and CDR2 sequences are SQVTM and ANQGSEA. CDR3 region: CSAGAGLNEKLFF. CDR3 nucleotide sequence: TGCAGCGCGGGGGCAGGCCTTAATGAAAAACTGTTTTTT.

This clonotype was detected a few times. The chain recombines TRBV11-3 with TRBJ2-3, with D unclear. Per germline, CDR1 SGHNT and CDR2 YENEEA. The germline V and J ends were trimmed by 4 bases and 0 bases, with 14 bases remaining between them. CDR3 length: 16 residues. The CDR3 nucleotides are TGTGCCAGCAGCTCCCCTATTTCCTTTAGCACAGATACGCAGTATTTT. It specifies CASSSPISFSTDTQYF.

The table lists this clonotype with a few counts. The V and J genes are TRBV11-2 and TRBJ2-7; tentatively, D is TRBD1 (6 bases). The CDR3 has 14 residues. Trimming pared 5 bases from V and 2 bases from J, leaving 13 bases between. The V gene's germline CDR1 is SGHAT and CDR2 FQNNGV. The DNA of the CDR3 is TGTGCCAGCAGCCCCCCCGGGACAACCTACGAGCAGTACTTC. Protein sequence: CASSPPGTTYEQYF.

This clonotype was observed many times. This rearrangement joins TRBV5-1 to TRBJ1-2; 8 positions match TRBD1. The V gene end was trimmed by 3 bases and the J gene end by 3 bases; junction bases not matched to a gene: 7. Looked up from germline, CDR1 is SGHRS and CDR2 is YFSETQ. The CDR3 contains 15 residues. This CDR3 reads CASSSGQGSYYGYTF. Written as DNA, the CDR3 is TGCGCCAGCAGCTCCGGACAGGGCTCATACTATGGCTACACCTTC.

The chain recombines TRBV12-3 or TRBV12-4 with TRBJ2-6; perhaps TRBD1 as D (6 bases). The CDR3 totals 15 residues. Trimming removed 7 bases at V and 0 bases at J, with 10 bases between. Written as DNA, the CDR3 is TGTGCCAGCAATGACAGGAACTCTGGGGCCAACGTCCTGACTTTC. It specifies CASNDRNSGANVLTF.

The table lists this clonotype with many counts. The gene calls are TRBV20-1 and TRBJ2-7; possibly TRBD1 for D (5 bases). The CDR3 is 16 amino acids. Trimming took off 1 base at V and 2 bases at J, with 18 bases between the two ends. Germline V lookup: CDR1 DFQATT, CDR2 SNEGSKA (reference sequence). For the CDR3, the DNA is TGCAGTGCTAGAGCAATAGGTCAGGGTATCACCTACGAGCAGTACTTC. This encodes CSARAIGQGITYEQYF.

This clonotype was picked up a small number of times. The chain is built from TRBV6-4 and TRBJ1-2; 7 bases align to TRBD1. This CDR3 region has 15 residues. J was trimmed by 8 bases and V by 4 bases; bases with no gene match: 13. CDR1 is MRHNA and CDR2 is SNTAGT in the germline V gene. This CDR3 reads CASSVSPGQDSGYTF. The CDR3 DNA reads TGTGCCAGCAGTGTTTCCCCTGGACAGGATTCCGGCTACACCTTC.

The chain recombines TRBV20-1 with TRBJ2-3; TRBD2 matches 10 bases. Looked up from germline, CDR1 is DFQATT and CDR2 is SNEGSKA (reference sequence). The CDR3 is 15 residues long. With V trimmed by 6 bases and J by 2 bases, 8 bases remained unmatched. CDR3 nucleotide sequence: TGCAGTGCGCAAGCGGGAGGGCCAAACACAGATACGCAGTATTTT. Encoded protein: CSAQAGGPNTDTQYF.

The V and J genes are TRBV25-1 and TRBJ1-1, with D hard to call. V was cut by 3 bases and J by 11 bases, with 16 bases left in between. The germline CDR1 and CDR2 sequences are MGHDK and SYGVNS. CDR3 length: 13 residues. CDR3 in DNA: TGTGCCAGCAGTGACCCTTACCATGGAGCGGCTTTCTTT. Amino acids: CASSDPYHGAAFF. Full variable domain (rest looked up from reference TRBV25-1 and TRBJ1-1): EADIYQTPRYLVIGTGKKITLECSQTMGHDKMYWYQQDPGMELHLIHYSYGVNSTEKGDLSSESTVSRIRTEHFPLTLESARPSHTSQYLCASSDPYHGAAFFGQGTRLTVV.

This clonotype has a handful of counts. This chain connects TRBV6-6 to TRBJ2-3; 10 nucleotides agree with TRBD1. CDR3 length: 13 residues. Unmatched junction bases numbered 2, after V lost 7 bases and J lost 4 bases. Germline CDR1 is MNHNY and CDR2 is SVGAGI (reference sequence). CDR3 sequence reads: CASTGQGADTQYF. CDR3 in DNA: TGTGCCAGCACCGGACAGGGGGCAGATACGCAGTATTTT.

The chain has TRBV5-1 and TRBJ2-7; 10 bases align to TRBD2. J gave up 0 bases and V 0 bases, and 3 bases lay outside the gene matches. The CDR3 sequence is 16 residues long. From germline, CDR1 is SGHRS and CDR2 YFSETQ. The CDR3 spells CASSLDASGSSYEQYF. For the CDR3, the DNA is TGCGCCAGCAGCTTGGACGCTAGCGGGAGCTCCTACGAGCAGTACTTC.

The chain combines TRBV3-1 with TRBJ1-2, with D unclear. V lost 2 bases, J lost 5 bases, and 12 bases lay in between. Germline values: CDR1 LGHDT, CDR2 YNNKEL (reference sequence). This CDR3 has 14 residues. CDR3 DNA sequence: TGTGCCAGCAGCCAAACTCGGGGAGGATATGGCTACACCTTC. This sequence encodes CASSQTRGGYGYTF.

The chain employs TRBV18 and TRBJ2-1, with D possibly matching TRBD1 (6 bases). The J call is doubtful: the DNA matches TRBJ2-7 better. Germline-derived CDR1 and CDR2 are KGHSH and LQKENI. The CDR3 has 15 residues. The CDR3 loop reads CASSPLDSHYNEQYF. The CDR3 DNA reads as TGTGCCAGCTCACCCTTGGACAGTCACTACAATGAGCAGTACTTC.

This chain connects TRBV20-1 to TRBJ2-3; maybe TRBD1 (5 bases). CDR1 is DFQATT and CDR2 is SNEGSKA in the germline V gene (reference sequence). The CDR3 has 15 residues. Trimming pared 0 bases from V and 4 bases from J, leaving 14 bases between. The CDR3: CSARDEWGNADTQYF. The CDR3 DNA follows: TGCAGTGCTAGAGACGAATGGGGCAACGCAGATACGCAGTATTTT.

This chain joins TRBV20-1 and TRBJ2-1; 13 nucleotides agree with TRBD2. The V gene's germline CDR1 is DFQATT and CDR2 SNEGSKA (reference sequence). V shed 0 bases and J 4 bases; nucleotides not matched to a gene: 6. The CDR3 has 17 amino acids. The CDR3 reads CSARDSLTSGRYNEQFF. CDR3 nucleotide sequence: TGCAGTGCTAGAGATTCCCTGACTAGCGGGAGGTACAATGAGCAGTTCTTC.

This clonotype was observed a few times. The chain is built from TRBV6-2 or TRBV6-3 and TRBJ2-1; 10 nucleotides align to TRBD2. The V segment lost 4 bases and the J segment 8 bases; nucleotides outside the gene matches: 17. The CDR3 is 18 amino acids. Looked up from germline, CDR1 is MNHEY and CDR2 is SVGEGT. CDR3 protein: CASSSRSPSSGRTDEQFF. The CDR3 nucleotides are TGTGCCAGCAGTTCCCGCTCCCCGTCTAGCGGGAGAACGGATGAGCAGTTCTTC.

This clonotype was observed a handful of times. The CDR3 coding sequence is TGTGCCAGCAGCCCTGGTTTAGGTGAGCAGTTCTTC. This gives the protein CASSPGLGEQFF. The chain uses TRBV4-2 and TRBJ2-1; D remains ambiguous. Germline V gives CDR1 LGHNA, CDR2 YNFKEQ. V lost 4 bases and J 9 bases, leaving 10 bases between the germline ends. The CDR3 is made up of 12 amino acids.

This chain uses TRBV30 with TRBJ2-1; D is possibly TRBD2 (5 bases). Trimming pared 6 bases from V and 13 bases from J, leaving 22 bases between. The CDR3 extends over 13 amino acids. The germline V gene has CDR1 GTSNPN and CDR2 SVGIG (reference sequence). The CDR3 DNA reads as TGTGCCTGCGACCTGACGGGCGGGCAGACCCAGTTCTTC. Residues: CACDLTGGQTQFF.

J is TRBJ1-2 and V is TRBV14; no firm D call. CDR1 and CDR2 (germline): SGHDN, FVKESK. CDR3 length equals 13 residues. The V gene lost 4 bases and the J gene lost 8 bases, with 14 bases spanning the gap. In DNA form, the CDR3 reads TGTGCCAGCAGCCCGGGATACCAGCGAGGCTACACCTTC. Its protein is CASSPGYQRGYTF.